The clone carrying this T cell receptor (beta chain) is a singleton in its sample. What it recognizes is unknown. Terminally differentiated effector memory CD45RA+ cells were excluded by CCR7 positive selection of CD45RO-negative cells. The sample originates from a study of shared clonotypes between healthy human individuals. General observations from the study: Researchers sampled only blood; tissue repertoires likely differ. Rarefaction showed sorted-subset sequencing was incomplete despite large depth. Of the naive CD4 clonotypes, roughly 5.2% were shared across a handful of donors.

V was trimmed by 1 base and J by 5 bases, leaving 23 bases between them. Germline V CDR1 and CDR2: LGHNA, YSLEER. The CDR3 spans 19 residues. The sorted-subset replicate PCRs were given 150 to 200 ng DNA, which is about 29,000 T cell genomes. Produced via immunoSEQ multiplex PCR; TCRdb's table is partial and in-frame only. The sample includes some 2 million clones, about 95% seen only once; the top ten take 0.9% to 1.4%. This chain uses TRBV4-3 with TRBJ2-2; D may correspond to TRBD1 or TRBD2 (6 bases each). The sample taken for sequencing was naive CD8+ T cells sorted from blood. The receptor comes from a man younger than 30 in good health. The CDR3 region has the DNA TGCGCCAGCAGCCAAGGGGGGGCAGGGGAGGTTGAAGGTACCGGGGAGCTGTTTTTT. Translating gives CASSQGGAGEVEGTGELFF.